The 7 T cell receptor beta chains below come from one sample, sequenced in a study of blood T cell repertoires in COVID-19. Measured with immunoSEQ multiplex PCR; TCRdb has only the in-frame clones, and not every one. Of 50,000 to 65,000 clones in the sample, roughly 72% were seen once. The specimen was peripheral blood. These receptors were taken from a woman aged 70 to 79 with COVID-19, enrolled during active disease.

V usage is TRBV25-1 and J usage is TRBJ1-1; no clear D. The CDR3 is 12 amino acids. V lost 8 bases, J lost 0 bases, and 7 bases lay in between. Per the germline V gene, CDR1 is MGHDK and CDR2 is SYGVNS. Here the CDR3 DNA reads TGTGCCAGCGCGAGGATGAACACTGAAGCTTTCTTT. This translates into CASARMNTEAFF. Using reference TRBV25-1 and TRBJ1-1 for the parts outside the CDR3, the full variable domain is EADIYQTPRYLVIGTGKKITLECSQTMGHDKMYWYQQDPGMELHLIHYSYGVNSTEKGDLSSESTVSRIRTEHFPLTLESARPSHTSQYLCASARMNTEAFFGQGTRLTVV.

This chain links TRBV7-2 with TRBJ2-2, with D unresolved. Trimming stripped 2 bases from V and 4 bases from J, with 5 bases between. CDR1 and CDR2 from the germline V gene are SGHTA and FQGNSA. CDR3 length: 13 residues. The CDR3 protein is CASSLYSTGELFF. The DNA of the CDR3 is TGTGCCAGCAGCTTATATAGCACCGGGGAGCTGTTTTTT.

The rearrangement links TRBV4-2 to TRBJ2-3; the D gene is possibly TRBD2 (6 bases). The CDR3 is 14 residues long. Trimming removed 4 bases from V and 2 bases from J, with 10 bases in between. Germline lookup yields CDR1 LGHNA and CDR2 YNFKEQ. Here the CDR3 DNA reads TGTGCCAGCAGCCTGGGACTCTACACAGATACGCAGTATTTT. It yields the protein CASSLGLYTDTQYF.

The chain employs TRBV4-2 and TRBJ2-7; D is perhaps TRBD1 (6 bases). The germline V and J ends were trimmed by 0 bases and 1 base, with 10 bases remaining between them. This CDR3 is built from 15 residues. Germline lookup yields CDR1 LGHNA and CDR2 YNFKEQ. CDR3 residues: CASSQEPGESYEQYF. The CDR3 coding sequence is TGTGCCAGCAGCCAAGAGCCAGGGGAGTCCTACGAGCAGTACTTC.

In DNA form, the CDR3 reads TGTGCCAGCAGTGGCGGGCCTGCGTACGAGCAGTACTTC. Translated, it gives CASSGGPAYEQYF. The chain links TRBV28 to TRBJ2-7; a possible D gene is TRBD2 (5 bases). The germline gives CDR1 MDHEN, CDR2 SYDVKM. V lost 5 bases and J lost 4, with 12 bases in between. This CDR3 region has 13 residues.

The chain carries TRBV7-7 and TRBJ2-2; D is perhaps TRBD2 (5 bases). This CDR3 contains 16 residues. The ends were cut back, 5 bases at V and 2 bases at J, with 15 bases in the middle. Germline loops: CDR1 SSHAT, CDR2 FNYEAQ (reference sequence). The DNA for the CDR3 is TGTGCCAGCAGCATCAGCCGGGCGGGTAACACCGGGGAGCTGTTTTTT. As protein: CASSISRAGNTGELFF. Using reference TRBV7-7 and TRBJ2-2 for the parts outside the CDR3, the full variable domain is GAGVSQSPRYKVTKRGQDVTLRCDPISSHATLYWYQQALGQGPEFLTYFNYEAQPDKSGLPSDRFSAERPEGSISTLTIQRTEQRDSAMYRCASSISRAGNTGELFFGEGSRLTVL.

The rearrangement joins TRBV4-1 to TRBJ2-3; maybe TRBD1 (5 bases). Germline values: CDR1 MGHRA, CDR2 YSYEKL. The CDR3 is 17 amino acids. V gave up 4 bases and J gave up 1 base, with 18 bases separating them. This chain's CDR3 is CASSLASTGRGTDTQYF. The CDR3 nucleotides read TGCGCCAGCAGCCTCGCTAGTACAGGCCGGGGCACAGATACGCAGTATTTT.